These 4 T cell receptor beta chains originate from one sample sequenced in a study of neurological immune-mediated disorders (dated by TCRdb to the late 2010s). The receptor library was made with 5' RACE. The sequencer was an Illumina HiSeq 2500. The public reads were quality trimmed at Q25 with fastp and then assembled into clones with MiXCR by TCRdb, keeping productive beta chains. A single entry per CDR3 protein holds the most common genes and DNA from its merged rows. The sample data list tens of thousands of distinct CDR3 sequences, and 5.8% of these were observed just once. The ten largest clones represent over 7% of the sample. This sample's time point label indicates: longitudinal time-point 2. The sample was PBMCs. These receptors came from a woman aged 60-75 years with multiple sclerosis.

There are many counts of this clonotype. This chain joins TRBV5-1 and TRBJ1-1; D gene uncertain. Germline V gene data show CDR1 as SGHRS and CDR2 as YFSETQ. The CDR3 has 14 amino acids. Trimming stripped 0 bases from V and 3 bases from J, with 9 bases between. CDR3 in amino acids: CASSLGVVYTEAFF. The CDR3, as DNA: TGCGCCAGCAGCTTGGGGGTGGTTTACACTGAAGCTTTCTTT.

This clonotype has at least ten counts. The rearrangement uses TRBV10-3 and TRBJ2-4; D is perhaps TRBD1 or TRBD2 (5 bases each). This CDR3 comprises 10 residues. Germline V CDR1 and CDR2: ENHRY, SYGVKD. V was pared by 4 bases and J by 13 bases, with 8 bases between. The CDR3 DNA reads as TGTGCCATCAGTGGAGGGACGCAGTACTTC. Protein: CAISGGTQYF.

This clonotype was seen at least ten times. The gene calls are TRBV5-1 and TRBJ2-7; TRBD1 matches at 10 bases. Germline CDR1 and CDR2: SGHRS and YFSETQ. Trimming at V came to 2 bases and at J to 7 bases, leaving 3 bases not matched to a gene. The CDR3 consists of 13 residues. The CDR3 here is CASSFGTGEEQYF. CDR3 DNA sequence: TGCGCCAGCAGCTTCGGGACAGGGGAAGAGCAGTACTTC.

The CDR3 nucleotides read TGTGCCAGCAGCCCGAGCGGGGACTATGGCTACACCTTC. It yields the protein CASSPSGDYGYTF. The chain carries TRBV6-6 and TRBJ1-2; D not resolved. CDR3 size: 13 residues. Germline V lookup: CDR1 MNHNY, CDR2 SVGAGI (reference sequence). V lost 6 bases and J 3 bases, leaving 11 bases between the germline ends.